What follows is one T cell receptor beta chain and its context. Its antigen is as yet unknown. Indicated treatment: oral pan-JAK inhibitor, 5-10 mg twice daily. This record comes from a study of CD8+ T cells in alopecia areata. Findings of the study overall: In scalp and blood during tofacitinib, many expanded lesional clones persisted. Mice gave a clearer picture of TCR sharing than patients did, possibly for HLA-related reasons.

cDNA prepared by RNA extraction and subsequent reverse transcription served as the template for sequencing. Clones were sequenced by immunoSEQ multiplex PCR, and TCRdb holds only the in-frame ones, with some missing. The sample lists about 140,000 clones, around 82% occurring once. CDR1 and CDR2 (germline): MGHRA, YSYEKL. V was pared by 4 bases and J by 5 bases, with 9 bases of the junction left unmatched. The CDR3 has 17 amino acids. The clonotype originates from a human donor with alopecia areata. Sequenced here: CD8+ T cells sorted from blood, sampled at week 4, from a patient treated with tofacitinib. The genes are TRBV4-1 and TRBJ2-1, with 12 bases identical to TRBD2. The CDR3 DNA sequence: TGCGCCAGCAGCCCTACTAGCGGGGGGACCCCCCACAATGAGCAGTTCTTC. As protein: CASSPTSGGTPHNEQFF.